These T cell receptor beta chains were read from a single sample in a study of shared clonotypes between healthy human individuals. Sequenced by immunoSEQ multiplex PCR; TCRdb stores in-frame clones only, minus some. Among roughly 850,000 clones listed, around 96% were seen once. The specimen sequenced was naive CD8+ T cells sorted from blood. These TCRs come from a man aged 25 to 40 in good health. Both conserved end residues are part of each CDR3. The D gene is left open where the match is weak.

.	TRBV28	TRBJ2-7	CASSFTGTYEQYF	TGTGCCAGCAGTTTTACAGGGACCTACGAGCAGTACTTC
.	TRBV7-9	TRBJ2-1	CASSLGRTSSYNEQFF	TGTGCCAGCAGCTTGGGGAGAACTAGCTCCTACAATGAGCAGTTCTTC
TRBD2	TRBV27	TRBJ2-2	CASSSLLEREAYTGELFF	TGTGCCAGCAGTTCCCTTTTGGAGCGGGAGGCCTACACCGGGGAGCTGTTTTTT
.	TRBV7-9	TRBJ2-5	CASSLLETQYF	TGTGCCAGCAGTTTGTTAGAGACCCAGTACTTC
.	TRBV7-9	TRBJ2-5	CASSLAPGSAAKRETQYF	TGTGCCAGCAGCTTAGCGCCGGGTAGTGCAGCTAAACGAGAGACCCAGTACTTC
TRBD1	TRBV6-5	TRBJ2-2	CASRLGTANTGELFF	TGTGCCAGCCGGCTCGGGACAGCGAACACCGGGGAGCTGTTTTTT
.	TRBV28	TRBJ2-2	CASSFRGRVSNTGELFF	TGTGCCAGCAGTTTCCGTGGGCGGGTATCGAACACCGGGGAGCTGTTTTTT
.	TRBV7-2	TRBJ2-1	CASSFSPRDRHTNEQFF	TGTGCCAGCAGCTTTAGCCCCAGGGATCGGCATACGAATGAGCAGTTCTTC
TRBD1	TRBV5-6	TRBJ2-7	CASSIPRQGKAYEQYF	TGTGCCAGCAGCATACCAAGACAGGGTAAGGCCTACGAGCAGTACTTC
.	TRBV28	TRBJ1-1	CASSFGGFWAFF	TGTGCCAGCAGTTTCGGGGGATTTTGGGCTTTCTTT
TRBD1	TRBV27	TRBJ1-2	CASSSGTGHGYTF	TGTGCCAGCAGTTCAGGGACAGGACATGGCTACACCTTC
.	TRBV5-5	TRBJ1-4	CASSSQGLPNEKLFF	TGTGCCAGCAGCTCTCAGGGGTTACCTAATGAAAAACTGTTTTTT
.	TRBV7-9	TRBJ2-1	CASSLVGTPNEQFF	TGTGCCAGCAGCTTAGTCGGGACCCCCAATGAGCAGTTCTTC
.	TRBV30	TRBJ1-1	CAWSPRSGTEAFF	TGTGCCTGGAGCCCCCGTTCGGGGACTGAAGCTTTCTTT
TRBD2	TRBV11-2	TRBJ2-1	CASSSWGRANNEQFF	TGTGCCAGCAGCTCTTGGGGGAGGGCTAATAATGAGCAGTTCTTC
TRBD2	TRBV15	TRBJ2-2	CATSSEEGTRRVGELFF	TGTGCCACCAGCAGTGAAGAAGGGACTAGAAGGGTCGGGGAGCTGTTTTTT
.	TRBV12-5	TRBJ2-1	CASGFEGSYNEQFF	TGTGCTAGTGGTTTCGAGGGATCCTACAATGAGCAGTTCTTC
.	TRBV9	TRBJ2-1	CASSSVERRDNEQFF	TGTGCCAGCAGCTCCGTGGAGCGGAGGGACAATGAGCAGTTCTTC
TRBD1	TRBV2	TRBJ2-7	CASRQGLIGYEQYF	TGTGCCAGCAGACAGGGGTTGATAGGCTACGAGCAGTACTTC
.	TRBV2	TRBJ1-2	CASSGRNYGYTF	TGTGCCAGCAGTGGGCGGAACTATGGCTACACCTTC
TRBD2	TRBV10-3	TRBJ2-7	CAISGGQLNTSGRASYEQYF	TGTGCCATCAGTGGGGGACAGTTAAACACTAGCGGGAGGGCCTCCTACGAGCAGTACTTC
TRBD1	TRBV19	TRBJ1-5	CASSWKTGGFNQPQHF	TGTGCCAGTAGTTGGAAAACAGGGGGTTTTAATCAGCCCCAGCATTTT
.	TRBV27	TRBJ2-7	CASSLKAPTSYEQYF	TGTGCCAGCAGTTTAAAAGCGCCTACCTCCTACGAGCAGTACTTC
.	TRBV7-8	TRBJ2-7	CASSLVGHYEQYF	TGTGCCAGCAGCTTAGTCGGACATTACGAGCAGTACTTC
.	TRBV30	TRBJ1-1	CALVSLKDTEAFF	TGTGCTCTCGTAAGCCTAAAAGACACTGAAGCTTTCTTT
.	TRBV13	TRBJ2-1	CASSWRAVQGQFF	TGTGCCAGCAGCTGGCGGGCCGTCCAGGGGCAGTTCTTC
.	TRBV7-8	TRBJ2-7	CASRLEAKGHHEQYF	TGTGCCAGCAGGTTAGAGGCCAAGGGACACCACGAGCAGTACTTC
.	TRBV12-1	TRBJ2-7	CASSFAREYEQYF	TGTGCCAGCAGCTTTGCGCGGGAGTACGAGCAGTACTTC